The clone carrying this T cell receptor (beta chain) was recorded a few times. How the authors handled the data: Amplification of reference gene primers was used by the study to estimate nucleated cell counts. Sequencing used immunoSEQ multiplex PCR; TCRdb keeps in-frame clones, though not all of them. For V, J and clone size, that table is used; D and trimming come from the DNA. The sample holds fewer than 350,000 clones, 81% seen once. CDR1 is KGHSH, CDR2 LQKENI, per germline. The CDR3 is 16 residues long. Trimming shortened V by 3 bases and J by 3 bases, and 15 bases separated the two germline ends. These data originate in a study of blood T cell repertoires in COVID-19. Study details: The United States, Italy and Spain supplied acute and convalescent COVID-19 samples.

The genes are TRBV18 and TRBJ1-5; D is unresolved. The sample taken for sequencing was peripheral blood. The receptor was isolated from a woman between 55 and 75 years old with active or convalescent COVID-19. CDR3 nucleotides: TGTGCCAGCTCACCGGATGGTAACCGGGACAATCAGCCCCAGCATTTT. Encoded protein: CASSPDGNRDNQPQHF.